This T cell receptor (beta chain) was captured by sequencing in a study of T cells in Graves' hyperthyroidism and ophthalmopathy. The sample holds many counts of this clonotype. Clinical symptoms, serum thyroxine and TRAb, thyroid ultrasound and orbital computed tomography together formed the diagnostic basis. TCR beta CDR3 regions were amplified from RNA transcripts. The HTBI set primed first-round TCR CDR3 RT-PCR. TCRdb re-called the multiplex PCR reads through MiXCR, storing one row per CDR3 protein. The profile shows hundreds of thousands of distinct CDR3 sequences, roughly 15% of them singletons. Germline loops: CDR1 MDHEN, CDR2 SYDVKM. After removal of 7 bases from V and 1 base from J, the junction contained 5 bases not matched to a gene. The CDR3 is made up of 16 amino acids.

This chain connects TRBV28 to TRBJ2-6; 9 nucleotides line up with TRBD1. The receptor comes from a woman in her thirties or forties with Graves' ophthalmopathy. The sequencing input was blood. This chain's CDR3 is CASKPTGGSGANVLTF. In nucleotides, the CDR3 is TGTGCCAGCAAACCGACAGGGGGTTCTGGGGCCAACGTCCTGACTTTC.